This T cell receptor beta chain was retrieved from a study of CD8+ T cells in alopecia areata. As to treatment: oral pan-JAK inhibitor, 5-10 mg twice daily. T lymphocytes (CD4+ and CD8+) were sorted from PBMCs. A word on this clone: What it recognizes is unknown.

Study results and limitations: The study found TCR sharing across patients less clear than in mice, possibly for HLA reasons. Expanded CD8+ clones among the top 100, and scalp clonality, were significantly decreased by tofacitinib.

Trimming took off 7 bases at V and 13 bases at J, with 20 bases between the two ends. This CDR3 region has 14 residues. Germline V gives CDR1 SGHTA, CDR2 FQGNSA. Once RNA had been extracted, it was reverse transcribed into cDNA to act as the sequencing template. TCRdb's table, derived via immunoSEQ multiplex PCR, lists solely in-frame clones and lacks some. The table records a few hundred thousand clones, about 60% of them present only once. The sample was CD4+ T cells sorted from blood, taken at week 52, from a patient treated with tofacitinib. V usage is TRBV7-2 and J usage is TRBJ1-6; tentatively, D is TRBD1 (6 bases). The receptor comes from a human donor with alopecia areata. The CDR3 protein is CASKERRDIGPLHF. The CDR3 DNA sequence: TGTGCCAGCAAGGAGAGAAGGGACATTGGGCCCCTCCACTTT.